Below are 20 T cell receptor beta chains sequenced from a single sample in a study of Ad26.COV2.S vaccination and SARS-CoV-2 variants. The assay was immunoSEQ multiplex PCR, and TCRdb's table has in-frame clones only and misses some. The data show about 460,000 clones, 89% seen once. Treatment defined: 15 to 20 received Ad26.COV2.S at low or high dose, single or two shots; about 5 received placebo; per-sample allocation not given. Material that was analyzed had been drawn on day 63 after the first vaccine or placebo injection. The sequencing used peripheral blood, collected in a trial of Ad26.COV2.S vaccine versus placebo. These receptors all come from a person between 18 and 59 years old who received the Ad26.COV2.S COVID-19 vaccine or a placebo.

This chain uses TRBV10-3 with TRBJ1-2; 10 positions match TRBD1. CDR1 and CDR2 (germline): ENHRY, SYGVKD. The CDR3 sequence is 13 residues long. The trim removed 6 bases at V and 6 bases at J, leaving 4 bases unmatched. CDR3 sequence (DNA): TGTGCCATCAGCGCGGGACAGGGGAATGGCTACACCTTC. Translation gives CAISAGQGNGYTF.

The chain links TRBV2 to TRBJ1-1; D is ambiguous. The CDR3 length is 11 residues. The V gene's germline CDR1 is SNHLY and CDR2 FYNNEI. Trimming removed 6 bases from V and 7 bases from J, with 9 bases in between. The CDR3 loop is CASSQTLEAFF. The CDR3 coding sequence is TGTGCCAGCAGCCAAACCCTTGAAGCTTTCTTT.

A remark on this clone: This sample includes further DNA sequences coding for the same CDR3. The chain carries TRBV15 and TRBJ1-2; D is unclear. The CDR3 is 13 amino acids. Trimming took off 2 bases at V and 2 bases at J, with 6 bases between the two ends. Germline loops: CDR1 LNHNV, CDR2 YYDKDF (reference sequence). CDR3 DNA sequence: TGTGCCACCAGCAGACCAGGAAACTATGGCTACACCTTC. Its protein product is CATSRPGNYGYTF. Based on the CDR3 plus reference TRBV15 and TRBJ1-2, the full variable domain is DAMVIQNPRYQVTQFGKPVTLSCSQTLNHNVMYWYQQKSSQAPKLLFHYYDKDFNNEADTPDNFQSRRPNTSFCFLDIRSPGLGDTAMYLCATSRPGNYGYTFGSGTRLTVV.

This chain links TRBV1 with TRBJ2-3; the tabulated D call, TRBD2, remains unverified against the DNA. TRBV1 is marked as a pseudogene. This CDR3 comprises 23 residues. CDR3 in amino acids: CTSSQGSAGTSGRARPCADTQYF. CDR3 DNA sequence: TGCACCAGCAGCCAAGGCTCCGCCGGGACTAGCGGGAGGGCCCGGCCGTGCGCAGATACGCAGTATTTT.

This chain connects TRBV5-1 to TRBJ1-1; D may be TRBD1 (6 bases). CDR3 size: 15 residues. Looked up from germline, CDR1 is SGHRS and CDR2 is YFSETQ. Deletions cut 3 bases from V and 4 bases from J, with 16 bases between. The CDR3 sequence: CASSSAGTWPTEAFF. In nucleotides, the CDR3 is TGCGCCAGCAGCTCAGCCGGGACATGGCCCACTGAAGCTTTCTTT.

The CDR3 protein is CATSDFSGSRETQYF. Here the CDR3 DNA reads TGTGCCACCAGTGATTTTAGCGGGAGCAGGGAGACCCAGTACTTC. This chain connects TRBV24-1 to TRBJ2-5; 9 bases match TRBD2. Germline CDR1 reads KGHDR; CDR2 reads SFDVKD. CDR3 length equals 15 residues. With V trimmed by 1 base and J by 5 bases, 4 bases remained unmatched.

This rearrangement joins TRBV13 to TRBJ1-1, with D possibly matching TRBD1 (6 bases). The length of the CDR3 is 15 residues. V lost 7 bases, J lost 0 bases, and 15 bases lay in between. Germline V CDR1 and CDR2: PRHDT, FYEKMQ (reference sequence). The CDR3, as DNA: TGTGCCAGCACCAGGCGACAGGAGGTGAACACTGAAGCTTTCTTT. Translation: CASTRRQEVNTEAFF.

This chain uses TRBV27 with TRBJ1-4; D call uncertain. The germline V gene encodes CDR1 MNHEY and CDR2 SMNVEV (reference sequence). The V gene lost 8 bases and the J gene lost 0 bases, with 7 bases spanning the gap. This CDR3 region has 13 residues. The CDR3 DNA sequence: TGTGCCAGCTCATTGGCAACTAATGAAAAACTGTTTTTT. Its translation is CASSLATNEKLFF.

The chain has TRBV7-9 and TRBJ2-2; tentative D call: TRBD1 (6 bases). Between the trimmed V and J ends, which lost 1 base and 7 bases, there was a span of 16 bases. Germline lookup yields CDR1 SEHNR and CDR2 FQNEAQ (reference sequence). The CDR3 runs to 16 residues. DNA for the CDR3: TGTGCCAGCAGCTTAGTCCCAAACCAGGGGAACGGGGAGCTGTTTTTT. Its translation is CASSLVPNQGNGELFF.

The chain uses TRBV7-2 and TRBJ2-7; TRBD2 is a possible D gene (5 bases). V lost 2 bases and J lost 3, with 14 bases in between. CDR3 length: 15 amino acids. Germline V CDR1 and CDR2: SGHTA, FQGNSA. CDR3 loop: CASSLRFPGSYEQYF. In nucleotides, the CDR3 is TGTGCCAGCAGCTTACGTTTTCCGGGGAGCTACGAGCAGTACTTC.

The J gene is TRBJ1-5, the V gene TRBV15; the match to TRBD1 covers 7 bases. J gave up 4 bases and V 3 bases, and 24 bases lay outside the gene matches. This CDR3 has 21 amino acids. Germline CDR1 reads LNHNV; CDR2 reads YYDKDF (reference sequence). CDR3 nucleotides: TGTGCCACCAGCAGGGGGTACAGGGGCGAACCGATACTTATGACAAATCAGCCCCAGCATTTT. The encoded protein is CATSRGYRGEPILMTNQPQHF.

The V gene is TRBV12-3 or TRBV12-4, the J gene TRBJ1-1; D not resolved. CDR3 size: 12 residues. Deletions cut 3 bases from V and 5 bases from J, with 7 bases between. The CDR3 DNA reads as TGTGCCAGCAGTTTTACTGGGACTGAAGCTTTCTTT. It encodes CASSFTGTEAFF.

The chain links TRBV18 to TRBJ2-2; TRBD1 matches at 11 bases. Germline V lookup: CDR1 KGHSH, CDR2 LQKENI. The CDR3 has 16 amino acids. The V gene end was trimmed by 6 bases and the J gene end by 0 bases; junction bases not matched to a gene: 3. CDR3 in DNA: TGTGCCAGCTCGCTGGGACAGGGGGCGAACACCGGGGAGCTGTTTTTT. Amino acid sequence: CASSLGQGANTGELFF.

The chain recombines TRBV5-1 with TRBJ1-3; D is perhaps TRBD1 (6 bases). Trimming took 4 bases from V and 2 from J, leaving 13 bases between them. The CDR3 runs to 15 residues. Per the germline V gene, CDR1 is SGHRS and CDR2 is YFSETQ. CDR3: CASSQQGYTGNTIYF. The CDR3 region has the DNA TGCGCCAGCAGCCAACAGGGTTACACTGGAAACACCATATATTTT.

V usage is TRBV7-2 and J usage is TRBJ1-5; D might be TRBD1 (5 bases). V lost 2 bases to trimming and J lost 5 bases, with 13 bases between them. CDR1 is SGHTA, CDR2 FQGNSA, per germline. CDR3 length: 15 residues. CDR3 DNA sequence: TGTGCCAGCAGCTTACGTTTCGGGGGGGATCAGCCCCAGCATTTT. Protein product: CASSLRFGGDQPQHF. The full variable domain, its missing parts supplied by reference TRBV7-2 and TRBJ1-5, is GAGVSQSPSNKVTEKGKDVELRCDPISGHTALYWYRQSLGQGLEFLIYFQGNSAPDKSGLPSDRFSAERTGGSVSTLTIQRTQQEDSAVYLCASSLRFGGDQPQHFGDGTRLSIL.

This clone was picked up one time. The chain is built from TRBV10-1 and TRBJ2-5, with 7 bases lining up with TRBD2. Germline CDR1 reads WNHNN; CDR2 reads SYGVQD (reference sequence). V lost 3 bases, J lost 5 bases, and 6 bases stayed unmatched. This CDR3 contains 14 residues. This CDR3 reads CASSEGGSRETQYF. DNA for the CDR3: TGCGCCAGCAGTGAAGGCGGGAGTCGGGAGACCCAGTACTTC.

The chain employs TRBV30 and TRBJ1-1; 7 bases match TRBD1. The J segment lost 0 bases and the V segment lost 6 bases, leaving 7 bases of the junction unmatched. Germline V lookup: CDR1 GTSNPN, CDR2 SVGIG (reference sequence). There are 14 residues in the CDR3. In nucleotides, the CDR3 is TGTGCCTGCCAAGGGGACAGATTGAACACTGAAGCTTTCTTT. Amino acids: CACQGDRLNTEAFF.

This clone was observed a single time. The gene calls are TRBV20-1 and TRBJ1-6; D gene ambiguous. Germline loops: CDR1 DFQATT, CDR2 SNEGSKA (reference sequence). V lost 3 bases, J lost 7 bases, and 13 bases lay in between. This CDR3 is 14 amino acids long. The CDR3 DNA reads as TGCAGTGCTAGTCTCCAGACCCTAAATTCACCCCTCCACTTT. Protein product: CSASLQTLNSPLHF.

This chain links TRBV24-1 with TRBJ2-3; 7 bases are shared with TRBD2. This CDR3 region has 17 residues. Germline V lookup: CDR1 KGHDR, CDR2 SFDVKD. With 4 bases clipped from V and 2 bases from J, the junction kept 11 bases outside the gene matches. CDR3 residues: CATSDSGSSGLTDTQYF. The CDR3 coding sequence is TGTGCCACCAGTGACAGCGGCTCTAGCGGACTCACAGATACGCAGTATTTT.

The rearrangement links TRBV15 to TRBJ1-4, with TRBD1 matching 9 bases. Germline lookup yields CDR1 LNHNV and CDR2 YYDKDF (reference sequence). This CDR3 comprises 17 residues. The V and J ends lost 0 bases and 6 bases, in that order; junction bases with no gene match: 8. CDR3 bases: TGTGCCACCAGCAGAGACGACAGGGGGAACCTCCATGAAAAACTGTTTTTT. It codes for CATSRDDRGNLHEKLFF.